This record looks at one T cell receptor (beta chain) sequence and its context. Its specificity is unknown. J was trimmed by 0 bases and V by 1 base; bases with no gene match: 6. The CDR3 is made up of 17 amino acids. The V gene's germline CDR1 is LGHNA and CDR2 YNFKEQ. Unique molecular identifiers were used to barcode this TCRbeta library. From the PCR reads, TCRdb called clonotypes with MiXCR, one entry per CDR3 protein. The sample holds about 640,000 distinct CDR3 sequences, about an eighth seen once. The source of the sample is a study of T-cell reconstitution after alpha-beta-depleted transplantation in children. Study-level points and caveats: Several hundred expanded graft clones reportedly gave rise to the alpha-beta T cells present about two months after transplant. When one year had passed after transplant, most T-cell counts and diversity came from newly produced T cells.

This specimen was PBMCs, mostly from graft donor cells, taken 360 days after TCRalphabeta/CD19-depleted stem cell transplant. This clonotype was obtained from a male patient younger than 18 who had a stem cell transplant for acute myeloid leukemia, so the T cells may come from the graft donor. This chain joins TRBV4-2 and TRBJ2-1; 7 bases align to TRBD2. DNA of the CDR3: TGTGCCAGCAGCCAAGCCCCGACTAGCCTCTCCTACAATGAGCAGTTCTTC. It yields the protein CASSQAPTSLSYNEQFF.